A single sample is the source of the 3 T cell receptor beta chains below, sequenced in a study of Graves' ophthalmopathy and Graves' hyperthyroidism. As the template, RNA transcripts were used to amplify TCR beta CDR3 regions. In the first round, RT-PCR was carried out with HTBI primers, and a multiplex PCR formed the second round. From the multiplex PCR reads, TCRdb called clonotypes with MiXCR, one entry per CDR3 protein. The sample lists hundreds of thousands of distinct CDR3 sequences, 22% occurring once. The specimen sequenced was peripheral blood. These receptors all stem from a woman under 30 with stable Graves' hyperthyroidism. Some clones in this sample may be carry-over from other donors' samples.

Concerning this clonotype: Compared with germline, one end of the junction differs, possibly owing to a read error. The chain employs TRBV6-2 or TRBV6-3 and TRBJ2-7; D is uncertain. Germline values: CDR1 MNHEY, CDR2 SVGEGT. The CDR3 consists of 15 residues. Here the CDR3 reads CASSYEELESYDQYF. The CDR3 nucleotides are TGTGCCAGCAGTTACGAGGAGCTGGAGTCCTACGATCAGTACTTC.

This clonotype showed up many times. The CDR3 protein is CSAARDSTNYGYTF. Here the CDR3 DNA reads TGCAGTGCTGCCCGTGACAGTACAAACTATGGCTACACCTTC. The chain employs TRBV20-1 and TRBJ1-2; TRBD1 might be the D (5 bases). The V end lost 5 bases, the J end lost 2 bases, and 15 bases lay between the germline ends. Germline V gives CDR1 DFQATT, CDR2 SNEGSKA (reference sequence). The CDR3 has 14 amino acids.

The chain joins TRBV5-1 to TRBJ2-5; TRBD2 aligns across 12 bases. The CDR3 extends over 16 amino acids. The junction had 5 bases not matched to a gene; V was cut back by 1 base and J by 4 bases. Germline values: CDR1 SGHRS, CDR2 YFSETQ. CDR3 amino acids: CASSLSSGGAVETQYF. The CDR3 nucleotides read TGCGCCAGCAGCTTGTCTAGCGGGGGGGCCGTAGAGACCCAGTACTTC.